The clone carrying this T cell receptor (beta chain) was seen only once. The CDR3 extends over 13 amino acids. Trimming took 0 bases from V and 8 from J, leaving 10 bases between them. The germline gives CDR1 LGHNA, CDR2 YSLEER. TCRdb's table, derived via immunoSEQ multiplex PCR, lists solely in-frame clones and lacks some. The sample lists approximately 200,000 clones; roughly 80% were seen once. This sample is drawn from a study of blood T cell repertoires in COVID-19. Sequencing was carried out using peripheral blood. The chain is built from TRBV4-3 and TRBJ1-2, with D perhaps TRBD1 (5 bases). The origin of this receptor is a woman aged 45-60 years with acute or convalescent COVID-19. The CDR3 DNA reads TGCGCCAGCAGCCAAGACAGGGTGTCCGGCTACACCTTC. As protein: CASSQDRVSGYTF.